A selection of T cell receptor beta chains follows, all from one sample in a study of blood T cell repertoires in COVID-19. TCRdb keeps only in-frame clones here, not all; method: immunoSEQ multiplex PCR. The sample contains approximately 140,000 clones, around 87% of which appear only once. Sequenced material: peripheral blood. These receptors were taken from a woman aged 60-75 years with active or convalescent COVID-19. The CDR3 runs from the conserved cysteine through the conserved F or W. A D gene is named only where the DNA matches it firmly. Only some rows state a clone size, as once, few, many or a class for expanded clones.

v_call	clone_size	d_call	j_call	cdr3_aa	cdr3_nt
TRBV10-3	NA	NA	TRBJ1-5	CAISESYSNQPQHF	TGTGCCATCAGTGAATCCTATAGCAATCAGCCCCAGCATTTT
TRBV6-2/TRBV6-3	NA	TRBD1	TRBJ2-7	CASSRTGPYEQYF	TGTGCCAGCAGCCGGACAGGCCCCTACGAGCAGTACTTC
TRBV10-3	few	NA	TRBJ2-3	CAISPSEGADTQYF	TGTGCCATCAGCCCTAGCGAAGGTGCAGATACGCAGTATTTT
TRBV6-6	once	TRBD1	TRBJ1-1	CASSSGQGAKNTEAFF	TGTGCCAGCAGTTCGGGACAGGGGGCCAAGAACACTGAAGCTTTCTTT
TRBV2	NA	TRBD1	TRBJ1-1	CASTGQGAKGTEAFF	TGTGCCAGCACGGGACAGGGGGCAAAGGGCACTGAAGCTTTCTTT
TRBV12-3/TRBV12-4	NA	TRBD1	TRBJ2-7	CASRRTGGDEQYF	TGTGCCAGCAGGAGAACAGGGGGCGACGAGCAGTACTTC
TRBV25-1	NA	NA	TRBJ2-7	CATGDGSSYEQYF	TGTGCCACCGGGGATGGATCCTCCTACGAGCAGTACTTC
TRBV7-2	NA	TRBD2	TRBJ2-3	CASSLGSGADTQYF	TGTGCCAGCAGCTTAGGTAGCGGGGCCGATACGCAGTATTTT
TRBV6-6	few	NA	TRBJ1-2	CASSEKLNGYTF	TGTGCCAGCAGCGAGAAATTGAATGGCTACACCTTC
TRBV7-9	NA	NA	TRBJ2-3	CASSLVGVDTQYF	TGTGCCAGCAGCTTAGTAGGGGTAGATACGCAGTATTTT
TRBV4-3	NA	TRBD1	TRBJ1-2	CASSQATGQGPYGYTF	TGCGCCAGCAGCCAAGCGACCGGACAGGGGCCCTATGGCTACACCTTC
TRBV7-9	NA	NA	TRBJ1-4	CASTPRGGNEKLFF	TGTGCCAGCACCCCGAGGGGGGGTAATGAAAAACTGTTTTTT
TRBV7-9	NA	TRBD1	TRBJ1-4	CASSSTRTGGNEKLFF	TGTGCCAGCAGCTCAACGCGGACAGGGGGGAATGAAAAACTGTTTTTT
TRBV18	NA	TRBD1	TRBJ1-1	CASSHDRGRNTEAFF	TGTGCCAGCTCACACGACAGGGGCCGGAACACTGAAGCTTTCTTT
TRBV9	NA	TRBD2	TRBJ2-1	CASSPSGDSNEQFF	TGTGCCAGCAGCCCAAGCGGGGATTCCAATGAGCAGTTCTTC
TRBV24-1	NA	TRBD1	TRBJ1-2	CATRSFGQGLGGYTF	TGTGCCACCAGGAGTTTTGGACAGGGTCTGGGTGGCTACACCTTC
TRBV11-3	NA	NA	TRBJ1-1	CASSLGTSAAEAFF	TGTGCCAGCAGCTTAGGGACTTCGGCAGCAGAAGCTTTCTTT
TRBV11-1	NA	NA	TRBJ1-1	CASSPTKTGLTEAFF	TGTGCCAGCAGCCCGACCAAAACAGGGCTCACTGAAGCTTTCTTT
TRBV7-2	few	NA	TRBJ2-2	CASSPRVGLNTGELFF	TGTGCCAGCAGCCCCAGGGTGGGTCTGAACACCGGGGAGCTGTTTTTT
TRBV12-3/TRBV12-4	few	TRBD1	TRBJ1-2	CASSSTGNYGYTF	TGTGCCAGCAGCTCGACAGGGAACTATGGCTACACCTTC
TRBV18	NA	TRBD2	TRBJ2-7	CASSPAGVVEEKYF	TGTGCCAGCTCACCAGCGGGGGTGGTGGAGGAGAAGTACTTC
TRBV2	once	TRBD1	TRBJ2-7	CANAVGQGNYEQYF	TGTGCCAACGCAGTGGGACAGGGGAACTACGAGCAGTACTTC
TRBV6-6	NA	TRBD2	TRBJ2-1	CASSPAGGPYNEQFF	TGTGCCAGCAGTCCCGCGGGGGGCCCTTACAATGAGCAGTTCTTC
TRBV6-5	NA	NA	TRBJ1-1	CASSPRGMNTEAFF	TGTGCCAGCAGTCCTAGGGGTATGAACACTGAAGCTTTCTTT
TRBV7-9	NA	NA	TRBJ2-5	CASSLDVGGQETQYF	TGTGCCAGCAGCTTAGACGTGGGGGGCCAAGAGACCCAGTACTTC
TRBV24-1	few	NA	TRBJ1-5	CATSAGSNQPQHF	TGTGCCACCAGTGCGGGTAGCAATCAGCCCCAGCATTTT
TRBV6-5	NA	NA	TRBJ1-1	CASKADSNTEAFF	TGTGCCAGCAAGGCAGACAGCAACACTGAAGCTTTCTTT
TRBV5-1	NA	NA	TRBJ2-2	CASSSQEPTGTGELFF	TGCGCCAGCAGCTCCCAGGAACCCACGGGGACCGGGGAGCTGTTTTTT
TRBV5-1	NA	NA	TRBJ2-1	CASSFGGITGVNEQFF	TGCGCCAGCAGCTTCGGGGGAATCACAGGGGTCAATGAGCAGTTCTTC
TRBV5-6	few	TRBD1	TRBJ2-3	CASSQRTGVGTDTQYF	TGTGCCAGCAGCCAGCGGACAGGGGTGGGCACAGATACGCAGTATTTT
TRBV4-1	NA	NA	TRBJ1-3	CASSQEGGLGAETIYF	TGCGCCAGCAGCCAAGAGGGGGGGCTCGGGGCGGAGACCATATATTTT
TRBV5-4	NA	NA	TRBJ1-3	CASSRLTGVAGNTIYF	TGTGCCAGCAGCCGATTGACGGGGGTAGCTGGAAACACCATATATTTT
TRBV10-2	NA	TRBD1	TRBJ1-1	CASSLDRGQEAFF	TGCGCCAGCTCATTGGACAGGGGGCAAGAAGCTTTCTTT
TRBV19	NA	NA	TRBJ2-7	CASSILLGNSYEQYF	TGTGCCAGTAGTATATTACTCGGGAACTCCTACGAGCAGTACTTC
TRBV27	NA	NA	TRBJ1-1	CASQNRVASTEAFF	TGTGCCAGCCAAAACAGGGTGGCGAGCACTGAAGCTTTCTTT